This TCR beta chain appears in the sequencing data of a study of PD-1 blockade in classical Hodgkin lymphoma. The time point denotes: newly diagnosed, previously untreated cHL patient sample. Researchers report purifying CD4+ T cells from thawed PBMCs by magnetic negative selection. V was shortened by 0 bases and J by 9 bases, with 12 bases between the two germline ends. This CDR3 contains 14 residues. Germline assignment: CDR1 SGHAT and CDR2 FQNNGV. Clones were read by immunoSEQ multiplex PCR, and TCRdb kept only the in-frame ones, dropping some. The data show more than 25,000 clones, around 90% seen once.

The TCR originated in a human donor with classical Hodgkin lymphoma. The source material was CD4+ T cells from blood. The rearrangement uses TRBV11-2 and TRBJ2-1, with no clear D. The CDR3 reads CASSLDATISEQFF. In nucleotides, the CDR3 is TGTGCCAGCAGCTTAGATGCAACAATCAGTGAGCAGTTCTTC.